The subject of this entry is one T cell receptor beta chain. The data derive from a study of CD8 T cells in Susac syndrome. The RNA input was about 0.5 to 1 ug, and it was reverse transcribed with random hexamers. Each CDR3 protein gets one entry after TCRdb re-called the immunoSEQ multiplex PCR reads with MiXCR. The sample has fewer than 350,000 distinct CDR3 sequences; roughly 85% are singletons. There are 12 residues in the CDR3. The germline V gene encodes CDR1 MNHNY and CDR2 SVGAGI (reference sequence). Trimming left V 6 bases short and J 3 bases short, with 6 bases between. Negative isolation yielded CD8+ and CD4+ T cells; FACS enriched TEMRA cells.

The TCR originated in a human donor with multiple sclerosis. The chain combines TRBV6-6 with TRBJ1-5; D ambiguous. The sequenced material came from CD8+ T cells from PBMCs. CDR3 in amino acids: CASRHFNQPQHF. For the CDR3, the DNA is TGTGCCAGCAGACACTTCAATCAGCCCCAGCATTTT.